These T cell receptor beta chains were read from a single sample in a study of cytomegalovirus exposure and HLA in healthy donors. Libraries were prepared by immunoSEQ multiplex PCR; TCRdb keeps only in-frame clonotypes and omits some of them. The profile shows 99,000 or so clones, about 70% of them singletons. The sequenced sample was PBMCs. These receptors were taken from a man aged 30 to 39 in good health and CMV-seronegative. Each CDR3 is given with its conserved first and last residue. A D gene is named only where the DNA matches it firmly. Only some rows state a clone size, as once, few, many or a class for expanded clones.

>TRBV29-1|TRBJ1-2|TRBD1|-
TGCAGCGTATCCGGCGGGACAGGGGTTAGCGGCGGCTATGGCTACACCTTC
CSVSGGTGVSGGYGYTF
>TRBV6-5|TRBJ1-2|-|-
TGTGCCAGCAGTTCGGGTAACTATGGCTACACCTTC
CASSSGNYGYTF
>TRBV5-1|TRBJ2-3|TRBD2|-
TGCGCCAGCAGCTTGGGTAATAGCGGGAGCACAGATACGCAGTATTTT
CASSLGNSGSTDTQYF
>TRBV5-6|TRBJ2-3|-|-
TGTGCCAGCAGCTCGAGGGGGTTGGGCACAGATACGCAGTATTTT
CASSSRGLGTDTQYF
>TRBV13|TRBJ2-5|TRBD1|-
TGTGCCAGCAGCAGGACAGGGTTCGAGGAGACCCAGTACTTC
CASSRTGFEETQYF
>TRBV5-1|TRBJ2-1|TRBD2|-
TGCGCCAGCAGCTTGGGGCTAGCGGGAGCCTACAATGAGCAGTTCTTC
CASSLGLAGAYNEQFF
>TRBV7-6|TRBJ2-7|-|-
TGCACCAGGGGCCGTTCATCCTACGAGCAGTACTTC
CTRGRSSYEQYF
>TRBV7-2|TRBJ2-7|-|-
TGTGCCAGCAGCTTAGACGGGGGATCCCGTGAGCAGTACTTC
CASSLDGGSREQYF
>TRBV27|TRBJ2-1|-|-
TGTGCCAGCAGTTTAGAGGGCGATGAGCAGTTCTTC
CASSLEGDEQFF
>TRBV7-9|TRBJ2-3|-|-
TGTGCCAGCAGCACCTCAGGGGGGCCCGATACGCAGTATTTT
CASSTSGGPDTQYF
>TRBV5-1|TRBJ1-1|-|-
TGCGCCAGCAGCTTCCGAGGACAGATGAACACTGAAGCTTTCTTT
CASSFRGQMNTEAFF
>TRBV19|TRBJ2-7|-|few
TGTGCCAGTAGTCCCCAGGACAAGCCCCTGGGGCAGTACTTC
CASSPQDKPLGQYF
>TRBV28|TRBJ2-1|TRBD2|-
TGTGCCACTCGTGGGACTAGCCATTACAATGAGCAGTTCTTC
CATRGTSHYNEQFF
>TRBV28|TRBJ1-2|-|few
TGTGCCAGCAGTTCGGGCAGGGGCTATGGCTACACCTTC
CASSSGRGYGYTF
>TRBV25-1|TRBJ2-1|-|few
TGTGCCAGCAGGGAAGCCGCGAGCTCCTACAATGAGCAGTTCTTC
CASREAASSYNEQFF
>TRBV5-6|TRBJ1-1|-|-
TGTGCCAGCAGCTTTTCAGGCTCCCCCCACACTGAAGCTTTCTTT
CASSFSGSPHTEAFF
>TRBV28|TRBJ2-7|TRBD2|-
TGTGCCAGCAGTTTTCCTCTCTCCGGGACAGGGACTAGCGGGAGTTACGAGCAGTACTTC
CASSFPLSGTGTSGSYEQYF
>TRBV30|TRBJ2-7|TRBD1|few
TGTGCCTACGGGACAGCCTCCTACGAGCAGTACTTC
CAYGTASYEQYF
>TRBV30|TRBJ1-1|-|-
TGTGCCTGGAGTGCCCTTAGGAACACTGAAGCTTTCTTT
CAWSALRNTEAFF
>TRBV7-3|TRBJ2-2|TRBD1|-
TGTGCCAGCAGCCCACCCCCGGGACAGGGGAACACCGGGGAGCTGTTTTTT
CASSPPPGQGNTGELFF
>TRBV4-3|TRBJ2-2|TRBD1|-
TGCGCCAGCAGCCAAGCTCCTACAGGGGGCACCACCGGGGAGCTGTTTTTT
CASSQAPTGGTTGELFF
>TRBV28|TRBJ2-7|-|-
TGTGCCAGCAGTTCGCCAGGTAACCACGAGCAGTACTTC
CASSSPGNHEQYF
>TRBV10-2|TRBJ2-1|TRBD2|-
TGCGCCAGCAGCCCACTAGCGGGAGACTACAATGAGCAGTTCTTC
CASSPLAGDYNEQFF
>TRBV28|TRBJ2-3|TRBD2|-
TGTGCCAGCAGGCGGACTAGCGGGAGAGGAGATACGCAGTATTTT
CASRRTSGRGDTQYF
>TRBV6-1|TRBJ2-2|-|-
TGTGCCAGCTTTCCCCGAGCAGGCGGGGCCGGGGAGCTGTTTTTT
CASFPRAGGAGELFF
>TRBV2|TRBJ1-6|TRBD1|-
TGTGCCAGCAGTGAAAGACAGGGCTCGTATTCACCCCTCCACTTT
CASSERQGSYSPLHF
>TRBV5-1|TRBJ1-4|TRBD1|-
TGCGCCAGCAAAAAAGGGGGCGCGGACGAAAAACTGTTTTTT
CASKKGGADEKLFF
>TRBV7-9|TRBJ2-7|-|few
TGTGCCAGCAGCTTCCCGCAGATCTCTCCCGAGCAGTACTTC
CASSFPQISPEQYF
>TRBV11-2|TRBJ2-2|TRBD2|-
TGTGCCAGCAGCTCCCCCTCTGGGGGAGGGTGGACCGGGGAGCTGTTTTTT
CASSSPSGGGWTGELFF
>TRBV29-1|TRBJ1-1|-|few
TGCAGCGCCCTCTCTGTGAACACTGAAGCTTTCTTT
CSALSVNTEAFF
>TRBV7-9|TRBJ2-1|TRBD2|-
TGTGCCAGCCCCCAGGGCGGGAGTTACAATGAGCAGTTCTTC
CASPQGGSYNEQFF
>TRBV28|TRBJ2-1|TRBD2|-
TGTGCCACACTCCCCCCAGCGGGAGGGCGGGGTGAGCAGTTCTTC
CATLPPAGGRGEQFF